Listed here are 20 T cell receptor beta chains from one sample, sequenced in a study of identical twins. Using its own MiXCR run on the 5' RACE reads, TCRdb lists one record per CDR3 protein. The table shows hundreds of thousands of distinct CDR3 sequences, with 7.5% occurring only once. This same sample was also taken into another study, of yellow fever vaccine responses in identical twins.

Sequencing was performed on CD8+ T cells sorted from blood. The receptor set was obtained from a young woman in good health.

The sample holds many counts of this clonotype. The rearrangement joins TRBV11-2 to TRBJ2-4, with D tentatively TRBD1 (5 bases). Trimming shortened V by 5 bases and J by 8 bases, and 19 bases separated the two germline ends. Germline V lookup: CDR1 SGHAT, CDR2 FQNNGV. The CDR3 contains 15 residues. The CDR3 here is CASSRKGAGMDIQYF. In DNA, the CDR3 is TGTGCCAGCAGCCGCAAAGGGGCAGGGATGGACATTCAGTACTTC.

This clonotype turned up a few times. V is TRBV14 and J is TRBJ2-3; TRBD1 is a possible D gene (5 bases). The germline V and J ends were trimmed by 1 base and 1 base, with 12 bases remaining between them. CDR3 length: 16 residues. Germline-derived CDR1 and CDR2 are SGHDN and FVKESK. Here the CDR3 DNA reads TGTGCCAGCAGCCAAGCGTGGGGCCAGGGCACAGATACGCAGTATTTT. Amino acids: CASSQAWGQGTDTQYF.

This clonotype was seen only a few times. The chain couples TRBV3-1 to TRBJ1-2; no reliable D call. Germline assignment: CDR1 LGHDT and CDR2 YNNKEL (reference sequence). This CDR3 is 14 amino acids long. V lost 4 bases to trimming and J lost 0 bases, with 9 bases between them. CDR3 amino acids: CASSRRYPNYGYTF. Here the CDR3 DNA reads TGTGCCAGCAGCCGGCGTTATCCTAACTATGGCTACACCTTC.

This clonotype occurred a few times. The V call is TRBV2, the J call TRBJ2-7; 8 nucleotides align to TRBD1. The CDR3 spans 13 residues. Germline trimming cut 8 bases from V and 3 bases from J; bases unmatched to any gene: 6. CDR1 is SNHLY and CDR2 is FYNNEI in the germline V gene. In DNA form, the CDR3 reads TGTGCCAGCTTCGGGACAGGCAGCTACGAGCAGTACTTC. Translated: CASFGTGSYEQYF. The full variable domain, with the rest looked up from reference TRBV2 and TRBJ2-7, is EPEVTQTPSHQVTQMGQEVILRCVPISNHLYFYWYRQILGQKVEFLVSFYNNEISEKSEIFDDQFSVERPDGSNFTLKIRSTKLEDSAMYFCASFGTGSYEQYFGPGTRLTVT.

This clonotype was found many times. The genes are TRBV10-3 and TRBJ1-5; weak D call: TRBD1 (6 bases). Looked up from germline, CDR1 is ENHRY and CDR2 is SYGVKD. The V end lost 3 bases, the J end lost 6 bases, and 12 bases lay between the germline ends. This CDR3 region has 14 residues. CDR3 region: CAISEQGGGQPQHF. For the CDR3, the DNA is TGTGCCATCAGTGAACAGGGAGGGGGTCAGCCCCAGCATTTT.

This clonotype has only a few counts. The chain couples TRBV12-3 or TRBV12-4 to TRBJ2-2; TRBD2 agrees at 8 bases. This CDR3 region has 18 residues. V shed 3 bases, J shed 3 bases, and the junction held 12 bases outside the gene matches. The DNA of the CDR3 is TGTGCCAGCAGTTTTCCTAGCGGGTCCCAACTTGACACCGGGGAGCTGTTTTTT. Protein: CASSFPSGSQLDTGELFF.

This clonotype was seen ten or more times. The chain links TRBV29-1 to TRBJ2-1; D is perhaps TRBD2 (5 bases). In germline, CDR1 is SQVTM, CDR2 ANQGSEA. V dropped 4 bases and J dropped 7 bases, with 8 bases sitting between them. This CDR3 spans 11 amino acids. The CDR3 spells CSVVRGNEQFF. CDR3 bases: TGCAGCGTTGTTCGGGGAAATGAGCAGTTCTTC.

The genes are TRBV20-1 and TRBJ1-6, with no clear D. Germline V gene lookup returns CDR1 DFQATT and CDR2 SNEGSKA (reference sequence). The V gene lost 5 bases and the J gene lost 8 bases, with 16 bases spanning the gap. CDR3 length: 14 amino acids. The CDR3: CSAPSGYGDSPLHF. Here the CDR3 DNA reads TGCAGTGCTCCCTCTGGGTATGGGGATTCACCCCTCCACTTT.

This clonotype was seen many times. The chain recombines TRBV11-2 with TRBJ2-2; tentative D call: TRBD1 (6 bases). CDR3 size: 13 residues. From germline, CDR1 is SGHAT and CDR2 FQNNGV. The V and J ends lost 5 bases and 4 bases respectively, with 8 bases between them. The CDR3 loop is CASSAGATGELFF. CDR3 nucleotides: TGTGCCAGCAGCGCAGGGGCCACCGGGGAGCTGTTTTTT. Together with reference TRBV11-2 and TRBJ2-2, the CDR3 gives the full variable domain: EAGVAQSPRYKIIEKRQSVAFWCNPISGHATLYWYQQILGQGPKLLIQFQNNGVVDDSQLPKDRFSAERLKGVDSTLKIQPAKLEDSAVYLCASSAGATGELFFGEGSRLTVL.

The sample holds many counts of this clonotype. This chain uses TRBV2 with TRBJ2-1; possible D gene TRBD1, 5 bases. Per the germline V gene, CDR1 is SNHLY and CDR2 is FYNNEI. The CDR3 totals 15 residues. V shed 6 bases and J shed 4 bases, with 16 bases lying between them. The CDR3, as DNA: TGTGCCAGCAGCGGTGACAGCTCCTTATACAATGAGCAGTTCTTC. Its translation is CASSGDSSLYNEQFF.

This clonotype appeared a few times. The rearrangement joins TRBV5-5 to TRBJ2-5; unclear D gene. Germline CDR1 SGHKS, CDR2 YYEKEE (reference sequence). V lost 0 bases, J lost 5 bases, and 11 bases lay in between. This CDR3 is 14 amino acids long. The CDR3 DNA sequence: TGTGCCAGCAGCTTGGGGAGAGTTCAGGAGACCCAGTACTTC. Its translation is CASSLGRVQETQYF. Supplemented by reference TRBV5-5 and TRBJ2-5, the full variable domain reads DAGVTQSPTHLIKTRGQQVTLRCSPISGHKSVSWYQQVLGQGPQFIFQYYEKEERGRGNFPDRFSARQFPNYSSELNVNALLLGDSALYLCASSLGRVQETQYFGPGTRLLVL.

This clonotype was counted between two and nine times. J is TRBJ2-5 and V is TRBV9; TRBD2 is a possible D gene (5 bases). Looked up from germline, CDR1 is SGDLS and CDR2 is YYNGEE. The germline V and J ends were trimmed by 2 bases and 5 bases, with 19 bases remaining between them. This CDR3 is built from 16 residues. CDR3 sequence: CASSVNLEAEDETQYF. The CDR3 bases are TGTGCCAGCAGCGTTAACTTAGAGGCGGAGGATGAGACCCAGTACTTC.

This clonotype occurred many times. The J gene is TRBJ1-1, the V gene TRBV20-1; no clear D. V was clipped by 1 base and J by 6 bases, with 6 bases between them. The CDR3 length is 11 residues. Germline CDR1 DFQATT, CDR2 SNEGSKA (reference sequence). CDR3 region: CSARVGPEAFF. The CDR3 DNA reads TGCAGTGCTAGAGTCGGGCCTGAAGCTTTCTTT.

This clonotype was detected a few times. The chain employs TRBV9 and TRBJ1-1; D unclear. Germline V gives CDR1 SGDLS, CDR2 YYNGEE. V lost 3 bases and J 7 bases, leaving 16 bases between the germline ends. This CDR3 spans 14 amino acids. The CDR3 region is CASSDYLGMGEAFF. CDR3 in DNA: TGTGCCAGCAGCGACTACTTGGGTATGGGTGAAGCTTTCTTT.

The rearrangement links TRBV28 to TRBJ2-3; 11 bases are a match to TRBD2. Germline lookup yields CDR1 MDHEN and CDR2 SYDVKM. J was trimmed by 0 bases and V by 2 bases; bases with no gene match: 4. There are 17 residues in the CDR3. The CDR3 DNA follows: TGTGCCAGCAGTTTACTAGCGGGAGGATTCAGCACAGATACGCAGTATTTT. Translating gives CASSLLAGGFSTDTQYF.

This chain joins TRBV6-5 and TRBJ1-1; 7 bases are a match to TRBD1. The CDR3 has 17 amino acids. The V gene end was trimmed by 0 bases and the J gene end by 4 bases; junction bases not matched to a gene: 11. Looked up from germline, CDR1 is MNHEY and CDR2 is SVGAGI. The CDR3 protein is CASSYSRQGFRSTEAFF. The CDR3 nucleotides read TGTGCCAGCAGTTACTCTCGACAGGGTTTTCGGTCCACTGAAGCTTTCTTT.

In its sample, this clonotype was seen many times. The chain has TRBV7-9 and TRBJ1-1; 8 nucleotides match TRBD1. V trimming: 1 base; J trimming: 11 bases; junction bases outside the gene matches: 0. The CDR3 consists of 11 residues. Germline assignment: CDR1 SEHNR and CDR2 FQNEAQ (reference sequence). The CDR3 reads CASSLDRGAFF. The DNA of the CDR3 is TGTGCCAGCAGCTTAGACAGGGGGGCTTTCTTT.

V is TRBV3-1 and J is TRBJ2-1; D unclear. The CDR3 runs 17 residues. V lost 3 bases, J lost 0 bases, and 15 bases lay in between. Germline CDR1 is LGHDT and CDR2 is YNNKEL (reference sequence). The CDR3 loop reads CASSQQVSLSSYNEQFF. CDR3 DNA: TGTGCCAGCAGCCAGCAGGTCAGTTTGAGCTCCTACAATGAGCAGTTCTTC.

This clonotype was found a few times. The CDR3 reads CSARPRDRGFYGYTF. DNA for the CDR3: TGCAGTGCCAGACCCCGGGACAGAGGGTTCTATGGCTACACCTTC. The chain uses TRBV20-1 and TRBJ1-2, with 7 nucleotides matching TRBD1. Germline loops: CDR1 DFQATT, CDR2 SNEGSKA (reference sequence). V lost 6 bases, J lost 4 bases, and 14 bases stayed unmatched. This CDR3 region has 15 residues.

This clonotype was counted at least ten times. CDR3 sequence reads: CASSLAYYSTDTQYF. The CDR3 region has the DNA TGTGCCAGCAGCTTAGCGTATTACAGCACAGATACGCAGTATTTT. This chain links TRBV7-6 with TRBJ2-3; no definite D call. The CDR3 is made up of 15 amino acids. V was trimmed by 0 bases and J by 0 bases, leaving 7 bases between them. Germline lookup yields CDR1 SGHVS and CDR2 FNYEAQ.